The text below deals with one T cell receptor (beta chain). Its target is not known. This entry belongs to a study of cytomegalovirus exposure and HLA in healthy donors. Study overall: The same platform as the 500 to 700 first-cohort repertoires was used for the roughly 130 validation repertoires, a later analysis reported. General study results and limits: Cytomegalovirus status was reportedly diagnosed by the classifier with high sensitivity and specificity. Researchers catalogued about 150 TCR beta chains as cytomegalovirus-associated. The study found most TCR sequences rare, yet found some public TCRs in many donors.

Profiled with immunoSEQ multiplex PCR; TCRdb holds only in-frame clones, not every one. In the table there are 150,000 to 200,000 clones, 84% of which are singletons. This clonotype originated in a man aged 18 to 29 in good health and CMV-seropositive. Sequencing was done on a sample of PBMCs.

CDR3 nucleotide sequence: TGTGCCAGCAGCCGACCAAGGGAGGCCCGCTCCTACGAGCAGTACTTC. This sequence encodes CASSRPREARSYEQYF. This chain connects TRBV28 to TRBJ2-7, with D maybe TRBD2 (6 bases). V was shortened by 6 bases and J by 0 bases, with 18 bases between the two germline ends. CDR1 MDHEN and CDR2 SYDVKM come from the germline V gene. The CDR3 is 16 residues long.